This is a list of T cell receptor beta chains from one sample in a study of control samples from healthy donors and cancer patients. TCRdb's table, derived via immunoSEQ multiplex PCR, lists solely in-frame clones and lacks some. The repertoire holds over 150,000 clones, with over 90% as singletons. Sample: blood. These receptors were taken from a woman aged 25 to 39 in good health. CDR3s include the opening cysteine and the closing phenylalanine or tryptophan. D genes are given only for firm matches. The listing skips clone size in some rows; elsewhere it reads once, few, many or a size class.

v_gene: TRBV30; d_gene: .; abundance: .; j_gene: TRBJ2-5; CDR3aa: CAALQGKTQYF
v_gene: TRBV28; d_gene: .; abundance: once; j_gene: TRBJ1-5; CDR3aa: CASNPTGGRDYSNQPQHF
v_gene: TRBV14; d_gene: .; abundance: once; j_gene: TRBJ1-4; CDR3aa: CASSPPQAAPNEKLFF
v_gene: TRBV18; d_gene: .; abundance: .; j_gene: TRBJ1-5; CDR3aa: CASSRTAVEPQHF
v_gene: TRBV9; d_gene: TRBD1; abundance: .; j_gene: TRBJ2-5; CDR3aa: CASSVGRGTGVSETQYF
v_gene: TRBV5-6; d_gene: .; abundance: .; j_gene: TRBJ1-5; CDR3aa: CASSLVGDEGNQPQHF
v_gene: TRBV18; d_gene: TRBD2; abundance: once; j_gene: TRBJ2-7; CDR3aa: CASSRNSGGASIEQYF
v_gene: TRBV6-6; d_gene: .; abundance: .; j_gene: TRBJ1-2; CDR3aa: CASSPVRVGIHHLSLSYTF
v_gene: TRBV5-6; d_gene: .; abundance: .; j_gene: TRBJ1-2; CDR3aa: CASTRRRTPVGGYGYTF
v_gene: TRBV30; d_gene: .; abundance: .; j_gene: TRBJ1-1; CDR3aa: CAWKGVKAFF
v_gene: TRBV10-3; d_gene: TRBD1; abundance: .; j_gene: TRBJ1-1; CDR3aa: CAISGTGGLLAFF
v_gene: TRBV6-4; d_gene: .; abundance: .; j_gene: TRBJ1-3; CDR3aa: CASSVSAGTGNTIYF
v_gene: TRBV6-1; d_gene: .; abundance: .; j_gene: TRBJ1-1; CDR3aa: CASSEAGMNTEAFF
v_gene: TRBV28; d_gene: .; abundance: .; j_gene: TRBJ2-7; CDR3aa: CASSLSRVLYEQYF
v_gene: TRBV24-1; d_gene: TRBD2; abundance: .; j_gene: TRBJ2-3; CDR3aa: CATSDPFGLAGGPMTDTQYF
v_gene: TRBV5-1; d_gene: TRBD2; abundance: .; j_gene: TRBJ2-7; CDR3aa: CASSPRGGSYEQYF
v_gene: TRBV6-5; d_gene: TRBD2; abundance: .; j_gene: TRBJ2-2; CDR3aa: CASSTLAANTGELFF
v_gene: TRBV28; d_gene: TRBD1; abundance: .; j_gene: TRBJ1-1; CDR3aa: CASSSVGQGNTEAFF
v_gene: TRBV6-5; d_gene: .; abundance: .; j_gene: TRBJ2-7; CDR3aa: CASSLQGSSYEQYF
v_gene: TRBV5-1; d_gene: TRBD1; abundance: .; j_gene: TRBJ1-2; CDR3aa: CASSLSGQGHGYTF
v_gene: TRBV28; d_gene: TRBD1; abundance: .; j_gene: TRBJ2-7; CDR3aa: CASFGSGQGFSHEQYF
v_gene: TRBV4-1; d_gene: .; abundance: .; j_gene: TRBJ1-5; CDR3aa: CASSLKTSNQPQHF
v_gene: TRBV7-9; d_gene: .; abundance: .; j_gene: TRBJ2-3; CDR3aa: CASSLGAKDTQYF
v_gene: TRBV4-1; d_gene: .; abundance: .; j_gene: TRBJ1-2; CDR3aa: CASSQVLSGANYGYTF
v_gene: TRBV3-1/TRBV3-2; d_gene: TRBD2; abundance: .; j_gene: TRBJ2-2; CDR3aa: CASSQAPPWSGGTTGELFF
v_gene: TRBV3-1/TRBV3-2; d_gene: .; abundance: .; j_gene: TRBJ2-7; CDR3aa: CASSHFRSSYEQYF
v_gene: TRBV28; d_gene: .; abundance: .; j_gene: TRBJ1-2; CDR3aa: CATGRFYGYTF
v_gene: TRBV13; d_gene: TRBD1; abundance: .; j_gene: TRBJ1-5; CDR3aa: CASSQGVGVQPQHF
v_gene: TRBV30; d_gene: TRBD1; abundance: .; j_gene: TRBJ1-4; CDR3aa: CAWSVRGQKLFF
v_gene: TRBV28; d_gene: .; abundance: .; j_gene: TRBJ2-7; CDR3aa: CASMGTAAYEQYF
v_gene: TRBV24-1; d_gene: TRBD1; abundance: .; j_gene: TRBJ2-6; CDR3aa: CATSDSDRVSSGANVLTF
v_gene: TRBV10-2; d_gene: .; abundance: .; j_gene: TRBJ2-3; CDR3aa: CASASRHPGSDTQYF
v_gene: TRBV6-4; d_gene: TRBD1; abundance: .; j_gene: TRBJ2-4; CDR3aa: CASSPGQGSDIQYF
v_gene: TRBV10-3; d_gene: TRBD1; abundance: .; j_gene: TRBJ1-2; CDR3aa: CAIRDRGTYGYTF
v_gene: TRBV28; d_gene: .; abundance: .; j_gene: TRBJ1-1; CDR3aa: CASSSTHMNTEAFF
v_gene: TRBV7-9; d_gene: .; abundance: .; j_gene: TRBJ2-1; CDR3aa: CASNLLGERDNEQFF
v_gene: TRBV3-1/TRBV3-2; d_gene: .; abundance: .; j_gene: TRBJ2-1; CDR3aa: CASSQVGNEQFF
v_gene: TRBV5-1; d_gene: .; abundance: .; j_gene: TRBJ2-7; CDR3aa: CASSYGQIYEQYF
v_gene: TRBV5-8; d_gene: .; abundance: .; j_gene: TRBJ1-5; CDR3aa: CASSKEYQPQHF
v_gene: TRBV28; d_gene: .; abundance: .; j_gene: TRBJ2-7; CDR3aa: CASSSPFMWSSSYEQYF
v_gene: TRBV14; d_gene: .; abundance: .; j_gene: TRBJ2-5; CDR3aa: CASSQWHIQETQYF
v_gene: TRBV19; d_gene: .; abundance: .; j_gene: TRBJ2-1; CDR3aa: CASSRRGGGSYNEQFF
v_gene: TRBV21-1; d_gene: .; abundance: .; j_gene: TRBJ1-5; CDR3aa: CASSKLEGLLLQPQHF
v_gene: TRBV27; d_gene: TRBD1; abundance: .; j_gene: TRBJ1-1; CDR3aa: CASSFRTGATEAFF
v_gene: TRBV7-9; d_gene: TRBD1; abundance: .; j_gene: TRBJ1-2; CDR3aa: CASSPGGTGSYGYTF
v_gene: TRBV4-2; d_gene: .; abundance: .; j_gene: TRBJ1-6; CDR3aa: CASSQEIGRGNSPLHF
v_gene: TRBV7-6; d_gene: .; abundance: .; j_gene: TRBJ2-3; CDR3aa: CASSLGAQGTTDTQYF
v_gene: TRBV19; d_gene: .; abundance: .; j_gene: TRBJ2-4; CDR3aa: CASSVQGGRDIQYF
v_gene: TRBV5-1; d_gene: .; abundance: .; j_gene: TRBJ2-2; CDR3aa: CASSAGTPNTGELFF
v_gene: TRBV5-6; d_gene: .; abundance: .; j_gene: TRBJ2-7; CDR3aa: CASSSAVGNPYEQYF
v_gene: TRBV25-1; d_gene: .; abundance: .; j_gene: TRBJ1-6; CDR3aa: CASSAEMTGGANSPLHF
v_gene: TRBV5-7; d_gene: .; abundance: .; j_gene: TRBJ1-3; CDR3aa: CASSPRLRGFTGNTIYF
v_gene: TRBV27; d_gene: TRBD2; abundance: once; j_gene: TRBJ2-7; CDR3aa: CASSFIGPSVGGRGEQYF
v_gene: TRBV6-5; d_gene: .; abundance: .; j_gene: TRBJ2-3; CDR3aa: CATGTTDTQYF
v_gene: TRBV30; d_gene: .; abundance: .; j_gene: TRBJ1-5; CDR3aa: CAWSPGTNSNQPQHF
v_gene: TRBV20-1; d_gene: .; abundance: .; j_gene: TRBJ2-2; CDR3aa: CSASDFANTGELFF
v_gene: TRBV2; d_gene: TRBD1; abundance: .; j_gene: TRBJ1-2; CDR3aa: CASSRPGQGEKGYTF
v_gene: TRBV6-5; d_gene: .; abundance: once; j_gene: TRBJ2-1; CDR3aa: CASTLRGVALNEQFF
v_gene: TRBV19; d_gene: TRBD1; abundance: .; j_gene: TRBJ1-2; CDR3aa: CASRQPGQGNYGYTF